The rows below give T cell receptor beta chains drawn from one sample of a study of blood T cell repertoires in COVID-19. Only in-frame clones appear in the TCRdb table, and some are missing; sequencing was by immunoSEQ multiplex PCR. This table has about 480,000 clones, about nine tenths appearing once. Sequencing was done on a sample of PBMCs or T cells enriched from blood (not recorded which). The origin of the receptors is a woman aged 60-70 years who had recovered from COVID-19. Each CDR3 is given with its conserved first and last residue. D genes are given only for firm matches. Rows give clone size only sometimes, using once, few, many, or a class for an expanded clone.

J,size,V,D,CDR3,DNA
TRBJ2-2,.,TRBV7-2,TRBD2,CASSLGGGSNTGELFF,TGTGCCAGCAGCTTAGGCGGGGGGTCGAACACCGGGGAGCTGTTTTTT
TRBJ1-1,.,TRBV6-4,TRBD1,CASRGTGWSTEAFF,TGTGCCAGCAGGGGGACAGGATGGAGCACTGAAGCTTTCTTT
TRBJ1-1,.,TRBV29-1,TRBD1,CSARGDRNTEAFF,TGCAGCGCGCGAGGGGACAGGAACACTGAAGCTTTCTTT
TRBJ2-7,.,TRBV7-5,.,CARSLARDRGAYEQYF,TGTGCCAGAAGCTTAGCGCGGGACAGGGGAGCCTACGAGCAGTACTTC
TRBJ2-3,once,TRBV11-3,TRBD2,CASTPDPVLAGAWADTQYF,TGTGCCAGCACCCCGGACCCCGTTTTAGCGGGGGCCTGGGCAGATACGCAGTATTTT
TRBJ2-7,few,TRBV7-8,.,CASTTGGGPSYEQYF,TGTGCCAGCACCACAGGGGGGGGGCCCTCCTACGAGCAGTACTTC
TRBJ1-2,.,TRBV11-3,TRBD1,CASSLGTGDYGYTF,TGTGCCAGCAGCTTAGGGACAGGGGACTATGGCTACACCTTC
TRBJ2-4,.,TRBV21-1,.,CASSYTNTGSQLAKNIQYF,TGTGCCAGCAGCTACACTAACACGGGGTCCCAACTAGCCAAAAACATTCAGTACTTC
TRBJ2-5,.,TRBV5-1,TRBD2,CASSWEGLPMETQYF,TGCGCCAGCAGCTGGGAGGGACTACCTATGGAGACCCAGTACTTC
TRBJ2-4,few,TRBV7-2,.,CASSRPEGNIQYF,TGTGCCAGCAGCCGACCCGAGGGAAACATTCAGTACTTC
TRBJ1-2,.,TRBV24-1,TRBD1,CATSGTGRDYGYTF,TGTGCCACCTCCGGGACAGGGAGAGACTATGGCTACACCTTC
TRBJ2-3,.,TRBV11-2,TRBD2,CASSGPSGTSGGMGVTQYF,TGTGCCAGCAGCGGTCCCTCCGGGACTAGCGGGGGGATGGGGGTTACGCAGTATTTT
TRBJ1-6,.,TRBV5-6,TRBD1,CASSLGQGLNSPLHF,TGTGCCAGCAGCTTGGGACAGGGGCTTAATTCACCCCTCCACTTT
TRBJ2-2,.,TRBV18,TRBD2,CASSHPGLVTGELFF,TGTGCCAGCTCACATCCGGGACTAGTCACCGGGGAGCTGTTTTTT
TRBJ1-1,.,TRBV27,TRBD1,CASSQNPPTGSAFF,TGTGCCAGCAGCCAAAACCCCCCGACAGGGAGCGCTTTCTTT
TRBJ2-2,.,TRBV4-1,.,CASSQVSKGRDTGELFF,TGCGCCAGCAGCCAAGTTAGTAAGGGGCGCGACACCGGGGAGCTGTTTTTT
TRBJ2-3,.,TRBV2,TRBD2,CASSEKASGLRTDTQYF,TGTGCCAGCAGTGAAAAGGCTAGCGGCCTACGCACAGATACGCAGTATTTT
TRBJ1-1,.,TRBV5-4,.,CASSLAGGLSTEAFF,TGTGCCAGCAGCTTGGCCGGGGGTCTGAGCACTGAAGCTTTCTTT
TRBJ1-1,once,TRBV6-6,.,CASRPGGAARPRAFF,TGTGCCAGCAGGCCCGGGGGGGCAGCCCGTCCTAGGGCTTTCTTT
TRBJ2-3,.,TRBV30,.,CAWSKGPADTQYF,TGTGCCTGGAGTAAGGGGCCCGCAGATACGCAGTATTTT
TRBJ1-3,.,TRBV2,TRBD1,CASRGTGAGNTIYF,TGTGCCAGCAGAGGGACAGGGGCGGGAAACACCATATATTTT
TRBJ1-1,.,TRBV5-1,.,CASSLWGLRGTEAFF,TGCGCCAGCAGCTTGTGGGGACTTCGGGGGACTGAAGCTTTCTTT
TRBJ1-2,.,TRBV5-1,TRBD1,CASSLRDRGYGYTF,TGCGCCAGCAGCTTGAGGGACAGGGGCTATGGCTACACCTTC
TRBJ2-7,.,TRBV29-1,TRBD1,CSVQPPRDRSTYEQYF,TGCAGCGTACAACCCCCCCGGGACAGGTCAACCTACGAGCAGTACTTC
TRBJ1-5,.,TRBV2,.,CASGGGGRNQPQHF,TGTGCCAGTGGGGGGGGCGGCCGCAATCAGCCCCAGCATTTT
TRBJ1-5,.,TRBV24-1,.,CATSDSLDSKYSNQPQHF,TGTGCCACCAGTGATTCGTTGGACAGCAAATATAGCAATCAGCCCCAGCATTTT
TRBJ2-3,once,TRBV21-1,.,CASSKFLLAGGGVADTQYF,TGTGCCAGCAGCAAATTCCTCCTAGCGGGGGGAGGGGTCGCAGATACGCAGTATTTT
TRBJ2-5,.,TRBV20-1,.,CSASAGVWGETQYF,TGCAGTGCTAGTGCAGGGGTATGGGGGGAGACCCAGTACTTC
TRBJ1-1,.,TRBV7-6,TRBD1,CASSSPTGSSSEAFF,TGTGCCAGCAGCTCACCGACAGGGAGCAGCTCTGAAGCTTTCTTT
TRBJ1-5,.,TRBV2,.,CASTAGVGDQPQHF,TGTGCCAGCACGGCAGGGGTGGGCGATCAGCCCCAGCATTTT
TRBJ1-5,.,TRBV2,TRBD1,CASRWAGGSNQPQHF,TGTGCCAGCAGGTGGGCAGGGGGTAGCAATCAGCCCCAGCATTTT
TRBJ1-5,.,TRBV25-1,.,CAILKRGQPQHF,TGTGCCATCTTAAAGCGGGGTCAGCCCCAGCATTTT
TRBJ1-1,few,TRBV21-1,.,CASSKRGGAAFF,TGTGCCAGCAGCAAGCGGGGGGGAGCAGCCTTCTTT
TRBJ2-2,.,TRBV5-4,.,CASSLDQQRASTGELFF,TGTGCCAGCAGCTTGGACCAACAGAGGGCCTCCACCGGGGAGCTGTTTTTT
TRBJ1-4,few,TRBV5-1,TRBD1,CASSPGDSGNEKLFF,TGCGCCAGCAGCCCCGGGGACAGCGGTAATGAAAAACTGTTTTTT
TRBJ1-5,.,TRBV6-1,.,CASSEGLPGQPQHF,TGTGCCAGCAGTGAAGGTCTTCCGGGACAGCCCCAGCATTTT
TRBJ2-7,.,TRBV4-1,TRBD2,CASSQVGLAVLNEQYF,TGCGCCAGCAGCCAAGTAGGACTAGCGGTCCTAAACGAGCAGTACTTC
TRBJ2-1,.,TRBV5-1,TRBD1,CASSFLGTGINEQFF,TGCGCCAGCAGCTTTCTCGGGACAGGGATCAATGAGCAGTTCTTC
TRBJ1-1,.,TRBV11-2,.,CASRGGNTEAFF,TGTGCCAGCAGGGGGGGGAACACTGAAGCTTTCTTT
TRBJ1-1,.,TRBV6-4,.,CASSDYGHLNTEAFF,TGTGCCAGCAGTGATTATGGACACCTCAACACTGAAGCTTTCTTT
TRBJ2-2,.,TRBV2,TRBD1,CASRATGGYTGELFF,TGTGCCAGCAGGGCAACAGGGGGCTATACCGGGGAGCTGTTTTTT
TRBJ2-7,.,TRBV6-5,.,CASTTRGGVSYEQYF,TGTGCCAGCACTACCAGAGGGGGGGTCTCCTACGAGCAGTACTTC
TRBJ2-4,once,TRBV20-1,.,CSASPRPGDIQYF,TGCAGTGCTAGTCCCAGGCCGGGGGACATTCAGTACTTC
TRBJ1-1,once,TRBV10-3,.,CAISEGRGTEAFF,TGTGCCATCAGTGAGGGGAGGGGCACTGAAGCTTTCTTT
TRBJ2-7,few,TRBV27,TRBD2,CASSRGTSGGNYEQYF,TGTGCCAGCAGTCGGGGGACTAGCGGGGGCAACTACGAGCAGTACTTC
TRBJ2-7,.,TRBV23-1,TRBD1,CASPQGAIYEQYF,TGCGCCAGCCCACAGGGGGCGATCTACGAGCAGTACTTC
TRBJ2-1,.,TRBV4-2,.,CASSHTSSSYNEQFF,TGTGCCAGCTCCCACACTAGTTCCTCCTACAATGAGCAGTTCTTC
TRBJ1-5,.,TRBV19,TRBD1,CASSRDRGHDSNQPQHF,TGTGCCAGTAGTCGGGACAGGGGGCATGATAGCAATCAGCCCCAGCATTTT
TRBJ2-2,.,TRBV7-9,.,CASSSSSGDRGHTGELFF,TGTGCCAGCAGCTCCTCTAGCGGGGACAGGGGACACACCGGGGAGCTGTTTTTT
TRBJ1-2,.,TRBV4-1,.,CASSQPGSFSYGYTF,TGCGCCAGCAGCCAACCCGGGTCTTTTTCTTATGGCTACACCTTC
TRBJ2-6,few,TRBV19,TRBD2,CASSIRWGGSGANVLTF,TGTGCCAGTAGTATCCGATGGGGGGGCTCTGGGGCCAACGTCCTGACTTTC
TRBJ1-1,.,TRBV5-4,.,CASSPMLISRGMNTEAFF,TGTGCCAGCAGCCCGATGCTTATCTCTAGGGGGATGAACACTGAAGCTTTCTTT
TRBJ1-1,.,TRBV19,TRBD1,CASSLQGAGTEAFF,TGTGCCAGTAGTCTACAGGGGGCCGGGACTGAAGCTTTCTTT
TRBJ1-1,.,TRBV14,TRBD1,CASSREVPTRDRGKNTEAFF,TGTGCCAGCAGCCGAGAAGTGCCGACCCGGGACAGGGGAAAGAACACTGAAGCTTTCTTT
TRBJ1-1,.,TRBV6-5,TRBD1,CASSYGTANTEAFF,TGTGCCAGCAGTTACGGGACAGCGAACACTGAAGCTTTCTTT
TRBJ1-2,.,TRBV18,TRBD1,CASSPDRDYGYTF,TGTGCCAGCTCACCAGACAGGGATTATGGCTACACCTTC
TRBJ2-7,.,TRBV3-1/TRBV3-2,TRBD2,CASSPGGRSYEQYF,TGTGCCAGCAGCCCGGGGGGACGCTCCTACGAGCAGTACTTC
TRBJ1-5,.,TRBV7-2,.,CASSLLGDSNQPQHF,TGTGCCAGCAGCTTATTAGGGGATAGCAATCAGCCCCAGCATTTT
TRBJ2-2,once,TRBV2,TRBD1,CASRGDRVYTGELFF,TGTGCCAGCAGGGGAGACAGGGTTTACACCGGGGAGCTGTTTTTT
TRBJ2-3,.,TRBV9,TRBD2,CASSDSGGATDTQYF,TGTGCCAGCAGCGATAGCGGGGGGGCCACAGATACGCAGTATTTT